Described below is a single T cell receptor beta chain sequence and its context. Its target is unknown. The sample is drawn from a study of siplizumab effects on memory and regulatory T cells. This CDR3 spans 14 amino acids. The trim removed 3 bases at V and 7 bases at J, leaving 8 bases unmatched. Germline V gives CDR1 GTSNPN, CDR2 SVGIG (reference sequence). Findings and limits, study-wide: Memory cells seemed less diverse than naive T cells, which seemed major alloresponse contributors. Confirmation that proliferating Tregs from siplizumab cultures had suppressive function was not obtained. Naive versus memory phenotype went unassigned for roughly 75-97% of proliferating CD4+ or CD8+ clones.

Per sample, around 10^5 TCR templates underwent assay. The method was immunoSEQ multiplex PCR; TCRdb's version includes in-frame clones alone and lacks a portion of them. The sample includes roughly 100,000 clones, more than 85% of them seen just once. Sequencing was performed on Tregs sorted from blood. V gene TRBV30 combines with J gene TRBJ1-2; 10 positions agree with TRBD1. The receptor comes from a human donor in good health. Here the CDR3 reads CAWRMTGGRSGYTF. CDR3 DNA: TGTGCCTGGAGGATGACAGGGGGCCGGAGTGGCTACACCTTC.